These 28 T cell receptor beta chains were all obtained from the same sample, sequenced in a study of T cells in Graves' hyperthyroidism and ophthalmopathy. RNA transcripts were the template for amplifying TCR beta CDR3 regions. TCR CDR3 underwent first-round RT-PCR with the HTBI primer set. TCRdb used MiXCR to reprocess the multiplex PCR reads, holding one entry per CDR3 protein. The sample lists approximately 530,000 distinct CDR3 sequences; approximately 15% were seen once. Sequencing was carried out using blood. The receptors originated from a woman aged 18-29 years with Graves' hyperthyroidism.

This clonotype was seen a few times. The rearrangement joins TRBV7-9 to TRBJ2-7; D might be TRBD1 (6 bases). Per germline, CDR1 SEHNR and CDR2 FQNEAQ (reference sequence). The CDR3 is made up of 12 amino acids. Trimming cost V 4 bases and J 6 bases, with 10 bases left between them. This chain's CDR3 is CASSSMDSEQYF. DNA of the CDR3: TGTGCCAGCAGCTCCATGGACAGCGAGCAGTACTTC.

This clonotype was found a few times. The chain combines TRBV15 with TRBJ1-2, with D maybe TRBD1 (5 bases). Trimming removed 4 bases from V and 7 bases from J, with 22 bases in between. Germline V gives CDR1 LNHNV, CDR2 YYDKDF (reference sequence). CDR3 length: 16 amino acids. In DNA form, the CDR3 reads TGTGCCACCAGCACCATAACCCGGGAGGGGTCGTTTGGCTACACCTTC. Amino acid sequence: CATSTITREGSFGYTF.

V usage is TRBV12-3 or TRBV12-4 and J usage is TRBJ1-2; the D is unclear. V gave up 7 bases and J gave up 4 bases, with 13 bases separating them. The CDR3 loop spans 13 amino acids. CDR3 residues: CASTPSGSYGYTF. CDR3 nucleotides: TGTGCCAGCACCCCCAGCGGCTCCTATGGCTACACCTTC.

The CDR3 DNA sequence: TGTGCCACCAGCAGCCCAGGGGAGACCCAGTACTTC. It codes for CATSSPGETQYF. The V and J genes are TRBV15 and TRBJ2-5; the D gene is possibly TRBD1 (5 bases). The germline V gene encodes CDR1 LNHNV and CDR2 YYDKDF (reference sequence). This CDR3 region has 12 residues. The V end lost 3 bases, the J end lost 5 bases, and 7 bases lay between the germline ends.

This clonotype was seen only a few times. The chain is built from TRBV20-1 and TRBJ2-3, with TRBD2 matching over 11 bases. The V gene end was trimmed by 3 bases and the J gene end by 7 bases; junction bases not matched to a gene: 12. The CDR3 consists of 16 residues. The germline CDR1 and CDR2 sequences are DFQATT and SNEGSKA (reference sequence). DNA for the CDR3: TGCAGTGCTAGCGCTAGCGGGGGGACTCTCATGTATACGCAGTATTTT. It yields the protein CSASASGGTLMYTQYF.

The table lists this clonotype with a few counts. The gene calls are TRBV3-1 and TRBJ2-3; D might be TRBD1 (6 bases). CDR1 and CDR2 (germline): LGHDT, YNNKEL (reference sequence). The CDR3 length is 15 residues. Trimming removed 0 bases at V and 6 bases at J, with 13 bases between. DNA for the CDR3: TGTGCCAGCAGCCAAGAGTGGGGGCGCGGGGATACGCAGTATTTT. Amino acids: CASSQEWGRGDTQYF.

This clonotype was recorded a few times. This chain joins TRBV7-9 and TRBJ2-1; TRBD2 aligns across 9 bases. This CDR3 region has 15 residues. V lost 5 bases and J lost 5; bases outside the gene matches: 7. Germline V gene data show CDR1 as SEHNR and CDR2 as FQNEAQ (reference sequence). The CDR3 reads CASSGWASGNNEQFF. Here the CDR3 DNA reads TGTGCCAGCAGCGGATGGGCTAGCGGGAACAATGAGCAGTTCTTC.

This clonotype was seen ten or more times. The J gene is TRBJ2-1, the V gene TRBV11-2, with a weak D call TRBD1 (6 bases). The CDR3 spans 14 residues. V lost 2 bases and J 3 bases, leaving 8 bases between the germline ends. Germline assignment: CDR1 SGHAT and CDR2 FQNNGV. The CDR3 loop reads CASSLTGFYNEQFF. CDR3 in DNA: TGTGCCAGCAGCTTAACAGGGTTCTACAATGAGCAGTTCTTC.

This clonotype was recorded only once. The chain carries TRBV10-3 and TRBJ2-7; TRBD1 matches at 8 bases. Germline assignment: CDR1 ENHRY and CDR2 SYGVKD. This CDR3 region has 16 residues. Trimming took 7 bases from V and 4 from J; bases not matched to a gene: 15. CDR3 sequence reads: CAITASIGGQGYEQYF. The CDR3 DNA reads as TGTGCCATCACCGCAAGCATCGGCGGACAGGGATACGAGCAGTACTTC.

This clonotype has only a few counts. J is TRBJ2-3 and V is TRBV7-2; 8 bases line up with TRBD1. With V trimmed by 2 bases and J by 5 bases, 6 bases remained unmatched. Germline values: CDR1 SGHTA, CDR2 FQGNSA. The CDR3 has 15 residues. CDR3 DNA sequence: TGTGCCAGCAGCTTATCCCCCGGACAGGGAGATACGCAGTATTTT. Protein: CASSLSPGQGDTQYF. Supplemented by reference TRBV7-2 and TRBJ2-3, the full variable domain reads GAGVSQSPSNKVTEKGKDVELRCDPISGHTALYWYRQSLGQGLEFLIYFQGNSAPDKSGLPSDRFSAERTGGSVSTLTIQRTQQEDSAVYLCASSLSPGQGDTQYFGPGTRLTVL.

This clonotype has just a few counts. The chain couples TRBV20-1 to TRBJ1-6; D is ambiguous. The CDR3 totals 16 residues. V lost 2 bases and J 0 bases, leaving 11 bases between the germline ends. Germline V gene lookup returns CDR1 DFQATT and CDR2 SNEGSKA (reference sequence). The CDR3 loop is CSARRTLSSYNSPLHF. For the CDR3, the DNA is TGCAGTGCTAGAAGGACTCTCAGCTCCTATAATTCACCCCTCCACTTT.

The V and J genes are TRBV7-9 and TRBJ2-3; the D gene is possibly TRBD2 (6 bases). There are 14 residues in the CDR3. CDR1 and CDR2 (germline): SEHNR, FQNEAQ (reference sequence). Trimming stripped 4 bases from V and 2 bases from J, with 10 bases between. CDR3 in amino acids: CASSSASVTDTQYF. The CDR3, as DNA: TGTGCCAGCAGCTCGGCTAGCGTCACAGATACGCAGTATTTT.

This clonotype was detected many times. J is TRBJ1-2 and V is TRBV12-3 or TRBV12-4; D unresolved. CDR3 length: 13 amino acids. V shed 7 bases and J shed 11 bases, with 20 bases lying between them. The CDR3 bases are TGTGCCAGCACCCCGCGGGGTTCAAGTAGGTACACCTTC. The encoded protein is CASTPRGSSRYTF.

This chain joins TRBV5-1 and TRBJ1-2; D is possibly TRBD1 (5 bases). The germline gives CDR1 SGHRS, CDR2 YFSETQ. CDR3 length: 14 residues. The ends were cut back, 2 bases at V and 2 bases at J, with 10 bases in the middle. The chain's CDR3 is CASSFLDTNYGYTF. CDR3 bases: TGCGCCAGCAGCTTTCTGGACACAAACTATGGCTACACCTTC.

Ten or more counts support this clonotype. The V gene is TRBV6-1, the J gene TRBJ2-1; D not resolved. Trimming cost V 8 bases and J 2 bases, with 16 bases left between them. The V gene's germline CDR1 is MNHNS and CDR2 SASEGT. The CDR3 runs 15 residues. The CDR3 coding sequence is TGTGCCAGCGGACCAAACACGATAACCTACAATGAGCAGTTCTTC. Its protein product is CASGPNTITYNEQFF.

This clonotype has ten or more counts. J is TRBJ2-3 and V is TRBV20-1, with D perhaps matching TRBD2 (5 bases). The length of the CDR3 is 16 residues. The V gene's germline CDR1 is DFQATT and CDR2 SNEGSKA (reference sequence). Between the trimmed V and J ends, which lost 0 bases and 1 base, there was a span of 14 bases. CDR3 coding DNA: TGCAGTGCTAGAGATCAGGCGGGCTATCGCACAGATACGCAGTATTTT. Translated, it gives CSARDQAGYRTDTQYF.

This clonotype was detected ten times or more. CDR3 DNA sequence: TGTGCCAGCAGTTTCGGGGACAAAAGCTCCTACGAGCAGTACTTC. It is translated as CASSFGDKSSYEQYF. The gene calls are TRBV12-3 or TRBV12-4 and TRBJ2-7; D perhaps matches TRBD1 (6 bases). Trimming removed 3 bases at V and 0 bases at J, with 12 bases between. CDR3 size: 15 residues.

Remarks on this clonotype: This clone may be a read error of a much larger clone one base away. This CDR3 reads CASRQGSNQPQHF. The CDR3 DNA reads as TGTGCCAGCAGACAGGGGTCCAATCAGCCCCAGCATTTT. This chain links TRBV6-1 with TRBJ1-5, with 7 bases aligning to TRBD1. The CDR3 contains 13 residues. Germline assignment: CDR1 MNHNS and CDR2 SASEGT. The ends lost 6 bases at V and 3 bases at J; junction bases unmatched: 2.

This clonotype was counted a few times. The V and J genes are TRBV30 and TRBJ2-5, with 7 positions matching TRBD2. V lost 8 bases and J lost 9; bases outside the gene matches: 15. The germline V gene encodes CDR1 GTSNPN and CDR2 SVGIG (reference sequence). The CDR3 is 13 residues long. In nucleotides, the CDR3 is TGTGCCCGGGACGCGGCGGGAGAACATGCCCAGTACTTC. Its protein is CARDAAGEHAQYF.

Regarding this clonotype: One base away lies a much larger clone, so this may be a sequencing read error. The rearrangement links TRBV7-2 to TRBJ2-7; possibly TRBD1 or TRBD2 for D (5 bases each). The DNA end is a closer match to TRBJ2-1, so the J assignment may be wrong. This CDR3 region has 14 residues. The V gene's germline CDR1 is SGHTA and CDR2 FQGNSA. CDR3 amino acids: CASSPQGTSYEQFF. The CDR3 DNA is TGTGCCAGCAGCCCACAAGGGACCTCCTACGAGCAGTTCTTC.

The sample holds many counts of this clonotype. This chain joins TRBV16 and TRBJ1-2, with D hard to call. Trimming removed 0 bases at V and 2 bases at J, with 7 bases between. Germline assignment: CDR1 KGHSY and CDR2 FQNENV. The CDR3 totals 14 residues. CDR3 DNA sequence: TGTGCCAGCAGCCAATCATTGGCCAACTATGGCTACACCTTC. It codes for CASSQSLANYGYTF. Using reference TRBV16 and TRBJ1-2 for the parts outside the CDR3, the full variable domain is GEEVAQTPKHLVRGEGQKAKLYCAPIKGHSYVFWYQQVLKNEFKFLISFQNENVFDETGMPKERFSAKCLPNSPCSLEIQATKLEDSAVYFCASSQSLANYGYTFGSGTRLTVV.

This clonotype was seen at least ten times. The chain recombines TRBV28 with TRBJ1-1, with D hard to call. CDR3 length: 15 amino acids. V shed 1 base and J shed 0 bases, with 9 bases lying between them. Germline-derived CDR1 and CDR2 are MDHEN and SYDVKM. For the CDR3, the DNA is TGTGCCAGCAGTTTATTGCGGAAGATGAACACTGAAGCTTTCTTT. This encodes CASSLLRKMNTEAFF.

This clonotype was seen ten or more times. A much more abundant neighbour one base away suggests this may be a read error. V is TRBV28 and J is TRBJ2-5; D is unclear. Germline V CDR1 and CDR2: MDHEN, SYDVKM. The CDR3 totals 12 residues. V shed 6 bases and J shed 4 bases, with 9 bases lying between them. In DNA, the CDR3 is TGTGCCAGCAGCCCCTGGGGAGAGACCCAGTACTTC. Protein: CASSPWGETQYF.

The chain's CDR3 is CASAGLAVPAQYF. Written as DNA, the CDR3 is TGTGCCAGCGCTGGACTAGCGGTACCGGCCCAGTACTTC. The rearrangement links TRBV7-2 to TRBJ2-5; 10 bases line up with TRBD2. V dropped 8 bases and J dropped 9; count of bases not matched to a gene: 9. CDR3 length equals 13 residues. Germline V gene data show CDR1 as SGHTA and CDR2 as FQGNSA.

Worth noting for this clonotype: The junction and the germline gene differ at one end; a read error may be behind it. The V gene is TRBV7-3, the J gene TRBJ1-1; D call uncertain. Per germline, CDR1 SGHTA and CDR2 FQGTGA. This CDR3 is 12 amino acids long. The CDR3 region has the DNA TGTGCCAGCCTAGACGGAAACACTGGAGCTTTCTTT. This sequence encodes CASLDGNTGAFF.

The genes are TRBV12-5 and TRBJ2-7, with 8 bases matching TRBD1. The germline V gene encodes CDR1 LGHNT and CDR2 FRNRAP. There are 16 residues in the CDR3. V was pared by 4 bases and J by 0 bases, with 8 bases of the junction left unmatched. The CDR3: CASGSRAGGHSYEQYF. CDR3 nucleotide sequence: TGTGCTAGTGGTTCCCGGGCAGGGGGCCACTCCTACGAGCAGTACTTC.

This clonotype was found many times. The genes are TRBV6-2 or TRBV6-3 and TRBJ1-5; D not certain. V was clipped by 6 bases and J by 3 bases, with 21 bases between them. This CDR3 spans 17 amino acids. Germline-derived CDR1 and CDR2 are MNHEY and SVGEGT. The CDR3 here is CASRLQLHRGNNQPQHF. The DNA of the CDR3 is TGTGCCAGCAGACTCCAACTTCACCGAGGGAACAATCAGCCCCAGCATTTT.

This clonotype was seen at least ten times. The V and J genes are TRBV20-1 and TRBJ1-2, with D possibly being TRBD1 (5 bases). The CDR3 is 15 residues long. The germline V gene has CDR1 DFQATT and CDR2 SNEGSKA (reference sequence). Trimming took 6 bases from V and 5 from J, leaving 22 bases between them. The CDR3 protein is CSAADLRQYWYGYTF. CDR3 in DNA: TGCAGTGCAGCCGACCTACGACAGTATTGGTATGGCTACACCTTC.